A single sample gave rise to the 26 T cell receptor beta chains below, sequenced in a study of T cell repertoires and HLA-DP antigens listed by TCRdb under 2018. Libraries were prepared through the immunoSEQ multiplex PCR assay. TCRdb took this table from immuneACCESS and kept in-frame rearrangements with V and J called. Such tables lack part of the clones; where checked against another copy, unresolved V genes explain under half of the gap, and the rest is unexplained. The sample table lists approximately 3,800 clones, about 80% of them with a count of one. About a fifth of the sample goes to the ten largest clones. Following 15 days of expansion, the cultured CD4+ cells were restimulated for under 30 h with HeLa cells expressing the same allogeneic DPB1. To act as antigen-presenting cells, HeLa stimulator cells were retrovirally transduced with HLA-DPA1/DPB1, HLA-DM, invariant chain and CD80.

The specimen sequenced was CD137- CD4+ T cells from cultured PBMCs. The receptors derive from a woman in her late teens or twenties in good health and CMV-seronegative.

This chain links TRBV6-9 with TRBJ2-3; D remains ambiguous. There are 15 residues in the CDR3. Germline V gene data show CDR1 as MNHGY and CDR2 as SVAAGI. V was trimmed by 3 bases and J by 1 base, leaving 11 bases between them. The CDR3 DNA reads as TGTGCCAGCAGTTACTCGTATGGTCGCACAGATACGCAGTATTTT. Translated, it gives CASSYSYGRTDTQYF.

This sequence joins TRBV28 and TRBJ2-1; 7 positions agree with TRBD1. The CDR3 runs 14 residues. V lost 6 bases to trimming and J lost 4 bases; unmatched junction nucleotides: 6. The germline V gene has CDR1 MDHEN and CDR2 SYDVKM. CDR3 protein: CASSRDSFYNEQFF. For the CDR3, the DNA is TGTGCCAGCAGCCGGGACAGCTTTTACAATGAGCAGTTCTTC.

The J gene is TRBJ1-2, the V gene TRBV5-1; 7 bases line up with TRBD1. From germline, CDR1 is SGHRS and CDR2 YFSETQ. V was pared by 4 bases and J by 0 bases, with 6 bases of the junction left unmatched. The CDR3 is made up of 15 amino acids. The CDR3, as DNA: TGCGCCAGCAGCACCTTTGGGACAGCTAACTATGGCTACACCTTC. Its protein product is CASSTFGTANYGYTF.

This chain joins TRBV19 and TRBJ1-6; possibly TRBD1 for D (5 bases). V lost 3 bases and J 8 bases, leaving 14 bases between the germline ends. CDR3 length: 15 residues. CDR1 is LNHDA and CDR2 is SQIVND in the germline V gene (reference sequence). The CDR3 nucleotides read TGTGCCAGTAGTATTGCGGGGGTACCCTATTCACCCCTCCACTTT. Protein product: CASSIAGVPYSPLHF. Combining the CDR3 with reference TRBV19 and TRBJ1-6 gives the whole variable domain DGGITQSPKYLFRKEGQNVTLSCEQNLNHDAMYWYRQDPGQGLRLIYYSQIVNDFQKGDIAEGYSVSREKKESFPLTVTSAQKNPTAFYLCASSIAGVPYSPLHFGNGTRLTVT.

This clone was picked up a small number of times. CDR3 region: CASSPPGINEKLFF. As DNA, the CDR3 is TGTGCCAGCAGCCCCCCAGGAATTAATGAAAAACTGTTTTTT. The V and J genes are TRBV5-5 and TRBJ1-4; D call uncertain. CDR1 is SGHKS and CDR2 is YYEKEE in the germline V gene (reference sequence). The CDR3 is 14 amino acids. Trimming removed 4 bases from V and 4 bases from J, with 11 bases in between. Based on the CDR3 plus reference TRBV5-5 and TRBJ1-4, the full variable domain is DAGVTQSPTHLIKTRGQQVTLRCSPISGHKSVSWYQQVLGQGPQFIFQYYEKEERGRGNFPDRFSARQFPNYSSELNVNALLLGDSALYLCASSPPGINEKLFFGSGTQLSVL.

This clone was observed a single time. The chain couples TRBV4-1 to TRBJ2-5; 10 nucleotides agree with TRBD2. V lost 2 bases and J lost 0; bases outside the gene matches: 9. CDR1 and CDR2 (germline): MGHRA, YSYEKL. CDR3 size: 18 residues. CDR3 protein: CASSQSPSGGPYQETQYF. The CDR3 DNA reads TGCGCCAGCAGCCAATCGCCTAGCGGGGGTCCATACCAAGAGACCCAGTACTTC.

This clone came up a few times. The chain uses TRBV28 and TRBJ1-2; D is uncertain. The ends were cut back, 5 bases at V and 5 bases at J, with 12 bases in the middle. CDR3 size: 13 residues. Per the germline V gene, CDR1 is MDHEN and CDR2 is SYDVKM. In DNA, the CDR3 is TGTGCCAGCAGTCCCCGAGCTGCTTATGGCTACACCTTC. Its protein product is CASSPRAAYGYTF.

The chain is built from TRBV29-1 and TRBJ1-1; D is perhaps TRBD1 (5 bases). Trimming stripped 7 bases from V and 3 bases from J, with 18 bases between. This CDR3 is 14 amino acids long. Germline lookup yields CDR1 SQVTM and CDR2 ANQGSEA. CDR3 coding DNA: TGCAGCGCTGGGAGGGGCTACTCTTACACTGAAGCTTTCTTT. Translated, it gives CSAGRGYSYTEAFF.

This chain links TRBV6-5 with TRBJ1-2; 8 bases align to TRBD1. The CDR3 covers 15 residues. J was trimmed by 2 bases and V by 6 bases; bases with no gene match: 8. Germline V gives CDR1 MNHEY, CDR2 SVGAGI. CDR3 nucleotides: TGTGCCAGCAGAATGACAGGGGCCATAAACTATGGCTACACCTTC. It is translated as CASRMTGAINYGYTF.

The V and J genes are TRBV10-2 and TRBJ1-1; D might be TRBD1 (5 bases). The CDR3 has 14 residues. Germline loops: CDR1 WSHSY, CDR2 SAAADI. Trimming removed 1 base from V and 5 bases from J, with 11 bases in between. The CDR3 loop is CASSEYQGGTEAFF. Here the CDR3 DNA reads TGCGCCAGCAGTGAGTACCAGGGAGGAACTGAAGCTTTCTTT.

This chain connects TRBV5-5 to TRBJ2-7, with D perhaps TRBD1 (6 bases). The V end lost 0 bases, the J end lost 5 bases, and 21 bases lay between the germline ends. The V gene's germline CDR1 is SGHKS and CDR2 YYEKEE (reference sequence). There are 17 residues in the CDR3. DNA for the CDR3: TGTGCCAGCAGCTTGGGTTTTAGTACAGGGTTAGGGAACGAGCAGTACTTC. It codes for CASSLGFSTGLGNEQYF.

The chain has TRBV7-9 and TRBJ1-5, with a tentative D call TRBD1 (6 bases). CDR3 length: 14 amino acids. The V gene lost 4 bases and the J gene lost 6 bases, with 13 bases spanning the gap. The germline CDR1 and CDR2 sequences are SEHNR and FQNEAQ (reference sequence). This CDR3 is CASSSPGDGQPQHF. For the CDR3, the DNA is TGTGCCAGCAGCTCACCAGGGGACGGTCAGCCCCAGCATTTT.

The chain uses TRBV7-2 and TRBJ1-6; D call uncertain. CDR3 length equals 12 residues. V shed 3 bases and J shed 7 bases, with 4 bases lying between them. Germline V gene data show CDR1 as SGHTA and CDR2 as FQGNSA. DNA of the CDR3: TGTGCCAGCAGCTTCCCAAATTCACCCCTCCACTTT. Protein product: CASSFPNSPLHF.

The chain combines TRBV19 with TRBJ2-1; 13 bases line up with TRBD2. Per the germline V gene, CDR1 is LNHDA and CDR2 is SQIVND (reference sequence). Germline trimming cut 6 bases from V and 5 bases from J; bases unmatched to any gene: 1. This CDR3 comprises 14 residues. The CDR3 protein is CASRGLAGNNEQFF. The CDR3 DNA reads as TGTGCCAGTAGGGGACTAGCGGGAAACAATGAGCAGTTCTTC.

V is TRBV19 and J is TRBJ2-5, with D perhaps matching TRBD2 (5 bases). Trimming stripped 4 bases from V and 5 bases from J, with 14 bases between. The CDR3 is 14 amino acids. Germline-derived CDR1 and CDR2 are LNHDA and SQIVND (reference sequence). DNA for the CDR3: TGTGCCAGTAGTACCCTCCGGGGATGGGAGACCCAGTACTTC. Its translation is CASSTLRGWETQYF.

In nucleotides, the CDR3 is TGTGCCTGGAGCGCCCCTGGTCAGCCCCAGCATTTT. This codes for CAWSAPGQPQHF. V gene TRBV30 combines with J gene TRBJ1-5; D is undetermined. This CDR3 has 12 amino acids. V lost 3 bases and J 6 bases, leaving 9 bases between the germline ends. Germline assignment: CDR1 GTSNPN and CDR2 SVGIG (reference sequence).

The chain uses TRBV7-2 and TRBJ2-7, with D perhaps TRBD1 or TRBD2 (5 bases each). The CDR3 is made up of 15 amino acids. The germline gives CDR1 SGHTA, CDR2 FQGNSA. V lost 0 bases to trimming and J lost 1 base, with 10 bases between them. CDR3: CASSLAGRASYEQYF. The CDR3 DNA follows: TGTGCCAGCAGCTTAGCGGGGCGGGCGTCCTACGAGCAGTACTTC.

The rearrangement links TRBV4-1 to TRBJ2-1; 8 bases map to TRBD2. J was trimmed by 5 bases and V by 4 bases; bases with no gene match: 16. Looked up from germline, CDR1 is MGHRA and CDR2 is YSYEKL. This CDR3 is built from 18 residues. This chain's CDR3 is CASSPGRDRLAGDNEQFF. The CDR3 DNA reads as TGCGCCAGCAGCCCCGGAAGGGACCGGCTAGCGGGCGACAATGAGCAGTTCTTC.

The chain uses TRBV7-7 and TRBJ2-7; a weak D match, TRBD1 (5 bases). The CDR3 sequence is 12 residues long. Germline V gives CDR1 SSHAT, CDR2 FNYEAQ (reference sequence). Trimming took off 5 bases at V and 6 bases at J, with 11 bases between the two ends. The CDR3 DNA sequence: TGTGCCAGCAGCCCTCGAACAGGCGAGCAGTACTTC. Translating gives CASSPRTGEQYF.

The rearrangement joins TRBV6-5 to TRBJ2-5; D ambiguous. CDR1 and CDR2 (germline): MNHEY, SVGAGI. Trimming took off 5 bases at V and 7 bases at J, with 14 bases between the two ends. The CDR3 is made up of 13 amino acids. CDR3 amino acids: CASSDSFWGTQYF. The CDR3, as DNA: TGTGCCAGCAGTGATTCCTTTTGGGGGACCCAGTACTTC.

The chain recombines TRBV6-5 with TRBJ1-1, with 8 bases lining up with TRBD1. Germline CDR1 is MNHEY and CDR2 is SVGAGI. The J segment lost 8 bases and the V segment lost 5 bases, leaving 10 bases of the junction unmatched. The CDR3 covers 14 residues. The CDR3 protein is CASSPRQGRAEAFF. The CDR3 coding sequence is TGTGCCAGCAGTCCGAGACAGGGGAGGGCGGAAGCTTTCTTT.

The chain recombines TRBV2 with TRBJ1-2; a possible D gene is TRBD1 (6 bases). V was pared by 4 bases and J by 6 bases, with 12 bases between. Germline CDR1 reads SNHLY; CDR2 reads FYNNEI. This CDR3 spans 13 amino acids. The CDR3 DNA reads TGTGCCAGCAGTGTACCAGGGGTAAATGGCTACACCTTC. Amino acids: CASSVPGVNGYTF. Combining the CDR3 with reference TRBV2 and TRBJ1-2 gives the whole variable domain EPEVTQTPSHQVTQMGQEVILRCVPISNHLYFYWYRQILGQKVEFLVSFYNNEISEKSEIFDDQFSVERPDGSNFTLKIRSTKLEDSAMYFCASSVPGVNGYTFGSGTRLTVV.

This rearrangement joins TRBV11-1 to TRBJ2-7; maybe TRBD2 (5 bases). The CDR3 runs 15 residues. Trimming shortened V by 0 bases and J by 1 base, and 10 bases separated the two germline ends. Germline lookup yields CDR1 SGHAT and CDR2 FQDESV (reference sequence). The DNA of the CDR3 is TGTGCCAGCAGCTTAGCGGGAGTGTTGTCCTACGAGCAGTACTTC. Its translation: CASSLAGVLSYEQYF. The full variable domain, in which reference TRBV11-1 and TRBJ2-7 provide the parts outside the CDR3, is EAEVAQSPRYKITEKSQAVAFWCDPISGHATLYWYRQILGQGPELLVQFQDESVVDDSQLPKDRFSAERLKGVDSTLKIQPAELGDSAMYLCASSLAGVLSYEQYFGPGTRLTVT.

The J gene is TRBJ1-6, the V gene TRBV7-8; TRBD1 agrees at 8 bases. Germline lookup yields CDR1 SGHVS and CDR2 FQNEAQ. The J segment lost 7 bases and the V segment lost 2 bases, leaving 13 bases of the junction unmatched. The CDR3 runs to 18 residues. CDR3 nucleotide sequence: TGTGCCAGCAGCTTAAGAAGACAGGGGCGCATCCCCAATTCACCCCTCCACTTT. Translated, it gives CASSLRRQGRIPNSPLHF. Combining the CDR3 with reference TRBV7-8 and TRBJ1-6 gives the whole variable domain GAGVSQSPRYKVAKRGQDVALRCDPISGHVSLFWYQQALGQGPEFLTYFQNEAQLDKSGLPSDRFFAERPEGSVSTLKIQRTQQEDSAVYLCASSLRRQGRIPNSPLHFGNGTRLTVT.

The chain uses TRBV15 and TRBJ1-2; D may be TRBD1 (6 bases). V dropped 0 bases and J dropped 2 bases, with 16 bases sitting between them. Germline lookup yields CDR1 LNHNV and CDR2 YYDKDF (reference sequence). CDR3 length equals 17 residues. DNA for the CDR3: TGTGCCACCAGCAGAGAGACACTGAGACAGGTCAACTATGGCTACACCTTC. Protein sequence: CATSRETLRQVNYGYTF.

The V and J genes are TRBV2 and TRBJ1-4, with no clear D. Per germline, CDR1 SNHLY and CDR2 FYNNEI. The CDR3 extends over 15 amino acids. Trimming took 5 bases from V and 3 from J, leaving 13 bases between them. CDR3 region: CASSRTRAANEKLFF. CDR3 sequence (DNA): TGTGCCAGCAGTCGGACGAGGGCAGCTAATGAAAAACTGTTTTTT. Full variable domain (rest looked up from reference TRBV2 and TRBJ1-4): EPEVTQTPSHQVTQMGQEVILRCVPISNHLYFYWYRQILGQKVEFLVSFYNNEISEKSEIFDDQFSVERPDGSNFTLKIRSTKLEDSAMYFCASSRTRAANEKLFFGSGTQLSVL.